These 30 T cell receptor beta chains came from one sample sequenced in a study of blood T cells in healthy people across ages. Next came a second PCR, run for about 6 to 11 cycles, which used a sample-barcoded 5' primer along with a J-beta primer mix. TCRdb ran MiXCR on the 5' RACE reads and lists one entry per CDR3 protein. The table shows about 730,000 distinct CDR3 sequences, with roughly 41% occurring only once. The specimen sequenced was blood. The receptors were sampled from a woman in her sixties in good health.

This clonotype was seen repeatedly, ten times or more. The chain employs TRBV10-3 and TRBJ2-7, with D perhaps matching TRBD2 (6 bases). The ends were cut back, 9 bases at V and 5 bases at J, with 17 bases in the middle. The CDR3 consists of 13 residues. CDR1 is ENHRY and CDR2 is SYGVKD in the germline V gene. In DNA form, the CDR3 reads TGTGCCATAAACCGGGTAGGGGAGGACGAGCAGTACTTC. Its protein is CAINRVGEDEQYF.

This sequence joins TRBV20-1 and TRBJ1-2; the D is unclear. The ends were cut back, 0 bases at V and 8 bases at J, with 13 bases in the middle. The CDR3 contains 13 residues. The germline V gene has CDR1 DFQATT and CDR2 SNEGSKA (reference sequence). The CDR3 is CSARDKIGNGYTF. The CDR3 nucleotides read TGCAGTGCTAGAGATAAGATAGGGAACGGCTACACCTTC.

The chain carries TRBV10-3 and TRBJ2-5; D may correspond to TRBD1 or TRBD2 (5 bases each). The ends were cut back, 4 bases at V and 2 bases at J, with 11 bases in the middle. Per germline, CDR1 ENHRY and CDR2 SYGVKD. There are 14 residues in the CDR3. The CDR3 region is CAISAPGRQETQYF. The CDR3 bases are TGTGCCATCAGTGCACCGGGACGTCAAGAGACCCAGTACTTC.

This clonotype was observed many times. V gene TRBV12-3 or TRBV12-4 combines with J gene TRBJ2-3; the D is unclear. The CDR3 extends over 13 amino acids. V was pared by 6 bases and J by 4 bases, with 11 bases between. Written as DNA, the CDR3 is TGTGCCAGCAGATCGCCCCGTGCAGATACGCAGTATTTT. It specifies CASRSPRADTQYF.

The table lists this clonotype with a few counts. The CDR3 coding sequence is TGCGCCAGCAGCGTCCCGGGGCTAAACAATGAGCAGTTCTTC. It translates to CASSVPGLNNEQFF. The chain is built from TRBV5-1 and TRBJ2-1; either TRBD1 or TRBD2 may supply D (5 bases each). The germline gives CDR1 SGHRS, CDR2 YFSETQ. With 4 bases removed from V and 5 bases from J, the gap between germline ends came to 13 bases. The length of the CDR3 is 14 residues.

Regarding this clonotype: A much larger clonotype is one base distant, so this may be a read error. The chain uses TRBV6-5 and TRBJ1-1; D gene ambiguous. The germline V gene has CDR1 MNHEY and CDR2 SVGAGI. The CDR3 totals 14 residues. The CDR3 nucleotides read TGTGCCAACAGTCGCAAGGTGGCGACGACTGAAGCTTTCTTT. This translates into CANSRKVATTEAFF.

At least ten counts were recorded for this clonotype. The genes are TRBV12-3 or TRBV12-4 and TRBJ2-3, with 10 bases aligning to TRBD2. V lost 6 bases and J lost 6; bases outside the gene matches: 6. The CDR3 totals 14 residues. The CDR3 DNA follows: TGTGCCAGCAGAAAAGGACTAGCGGCCGATACGCAGTATTTT. The encoded protein is CASRKGLAADTQYF.

V is TRBV5-1 and J is TRBJ2-1; D unclear. CDR1 and CDR2 (germline): SGHRS, YFSETQ. V shed 0 bases and J shed 12 bases, with 16 bases lying between them. The CDR3 contains 14 residues. The CDR3 region has the DNA TGCGCCAGCAGCTTGGCCGTAGGGTTCGATGGGCAGTTCTTC. It translates to CASSLAVGFDGQFF.

The chain links TRBV4-1 to TRBJ2-1, with D possibly being TRBD2 (5 bases). Between the trimmed V and J ends, which lost 1 base and 14 bases, there was a span of 9 bases. The CDR3 sequence is 11 residues long. Germline V gives CDR1 MGHRA, CDR2 YSYEKL. The CDR3 nucleotides are TGCGCCAGCAGCCAAGGAGGGAAGGAGTTCTTC. Translating it yields CASSQGGKEFF.

The chain couples TRBV12-3 or TRBV12-4 to TRBJ1-1, with 8 bases identical to TRBD1. V trimming: 6 bases; J trimming: 8 bases; junction bases outside the gene matches: 5. The CDR3 sequence is 12 residues long. CDR3 DNA: TGTGCCAGCAGAGCAGGGGGCAGGGAAGCTTTCTTT. Protein: CASRAGGREAFF.

The CDR3 here is CASSQSTVTDTQYF. The DNA of the CDR3 is TGTGCCAGCAGCCAATCGACAGTCACAGATACGCAGTATTTT. The chain uses TRBV7-2 and TRBJ2-3, with a tentative D call TRBD1 (5 bases). The V end lost 5 bases, the J end lost 2 bases, and 11 bases lay between the germline ends. The CDR3 has 14 residues. CDR1 SGHTA and CDR2 FQGNSA come from the germline V gene. Variable domain in full (rest from reference TRBV7-2 and TRBJ2-3): GAGVSQSPSNKVTEKGKDVELRCDPISGHTALYWYRQSLGQGLEFLIYFQGNSAPDKSGLPSDRFSAERTGGSVSTLTIQRTQQEDSAVYLCASSQSTVTDTQYFGPGTRLTVL.

This clonotype was recorded a few times. This clone may be a read error of a much larger clone one base away. The rearrangement links TRBV2 to TRBJ2-1; a possible D gene is TRBD1 (6 bases). The V gene lost 7 bases and the J gene lost 5 bases, with 12 bases spanning the gap. Per the germline V gene, CDR1 is SNHLY and CDR2 is FYNNEI. This CDR3 is built from 13 residues. The CDR3 region is CASNADRNNEQFF. The DNA for the CDR3 is TGTGCCAGCAACGCGGACAGAAACAATGAGCAGTTCTTC. Together with reference TRBV2 and TRBJ2-1, the CDR3 gives the full variable domain: EPEVTQTPSHQVTQMGQEVILRCVPISNHLYFYWYRQILGQKVEFLVSFYNNEISEKSEIFDDQFSVERPDGSNFTLKIRSTKLEDSAMYFCASNADRNNEQFFGPGTRLTVL.

This chain uses TRBV12-5 with TRBJ2-6; D remains ambiguous. CDR1 is LGHNT and CDR2 is FRNRAP in the germline V gene. Trimming took 4 bases from V and 0 from J, leaving 7 bases between them. The CDR3 runs to 15 residues. CDR3 residues: CASGSGDSGANVLTF. CDR3 bases: TGTGCTAGTGGTTCGGGTGACTCTGGGGCCAACGTCCTGACTTTC. The whole variable domain, remainder taken from reference TRBV12-5 and TRBJ2-6, is DARVTQTPRHKVTEMGQEVTMRCQPILGHNTVFWYRQTMMQGLELLAYFRNRAPLDDSGMPKDRFSAEMPDATLATLKIQPSEPRDSAVYFCASGSGDSGANVLTFGAGSRLTVL.

This clonotype appeared a few times. This chain links TRBV20-1 with TRBJ1-5; D is undetermined. The germline CDR1 and CDR2 sequences are DFQATT and SNEGSKA (reference sequence). V was clipped by 3 bases and J by 5 bases, with 5 bases between them. The CDR3 length is 11 residues. CDR3 protein: CSASLYQPQHF. The CDR3 bases are TGCAGTGCTAGTCTATATCAGCCCCAGCATTTT.

This clonotype has just a few counts. This rearrangement joins TRBV20-1 to TRBJ2-1; 9 positions match TRBD2. The CDR3 totals 13 residues. The germline CDR1 and CDR2 sequences are DFQATT and SNEGSKA (reference sequence). The J segment lost 8 bases and the V segment lost 4 bases, leaving 6 bases of the junction unmatched. In DNA form, the CDR3 reads TGCAGTGCTATTGATAGCGGGAGTGATGAGCAGTTCTTC. This sequence encodes CSAIDSGSDEQFF.

This chain joins TRBV7-3 and TRBJ2-3, with 13 bases that match TRBD2. The germline gives CDR1 SGHTA, CDR2 FQGTGA. This CDR3 comprises 16 residues. V shed 3 bases and J 4 bases; nucleotides not matched to a gene: 4. The CDR3 is CASSLGTSGKSDTQYF. The CDR3 DNA follows: TGTGCCAGCAGCTTGGGGACTAGCGGGAAGTCAGATACGCAGTATTTT.

The gene calls are TRBV9 and TRBJ1-3; 8 bases match TRBD1. The germline V gene encodes CDR1 SGDLS and CDR2 YYNGEE. The CDR3 runs 18 residues. With V trimmed by 4 bases and J by 0 bases, 12 bases remained unmatched. CDR3 coding DNA: TGTGCCAGCAGCTCCGATCCGGGCCAGGGGGCCTCTGGAAACACCATATATTTT. This sequence encodes CASSSDPGQGASGNTIYF.

V gene TRBV14 combines with J gene TRBJ2-7, with D perhaps TRBD1 (6 bases). Germline V gives CDR1 SGHDN, CDR2 FVKESK. The length of the CDR3 is 15 residues. With 4 bases removed from V and 0 bases from J, the gap between germline ends came to 13 bases. The CDR3 coding sequence is TGTGCCAGCAGCCGAGCCATGGACAGCTCCTACGAGCAGTACTTC. Encoded protein: CASSRAMDSSYEQYF.

In the case of this clonotype: Given a much more abundant clone one base away, this may be a read error. This chain connects TRBV12-3 or TRBV12-4 to TRBJ2-1, with 9 bases fitting TRBD1. The CDR3 consists of 14 residues. V shed 5 bases and J 7 bases; nucleotides not matched to a gene: 6. The CDR3 sequence is CASSVDRGINEQFF. CDR3 nucleotides: TGTGCCAGCAGTGTTGACAGGGGGATAAATGAGCAGTTCTTC.

The rearrangement joins TRBV7-2 to TRBJ2-1, with TRBD2 matching over 7 bases. Germline lookup yields CDR1 SGHTA and CDR2 FQGNSA. The CDR3 has 17 amino acids. Trimming cost V 5 bases and J 4 bases; bases outside gene matches: 14. The DNA for the CDR3 is TGTGCCAGCAGCGGCCCTCGACCTAGCGGAGATTACAATGAGCAGTTCTTC. It is translated as CASSGPRPSGDYNEQFF.

This clonotype has only a few counts. The chain has TRBV7-6 and TRBJ2-5, with TRBD1 matching over 12 bases. Germline V gives CDR1 SGHVS, CDR2 FNYEAQ. The CDR3 length is 14 residues. The J segment lost 11 bases and the V segment lost 4 bases, leaving 8 bases of the junction unmatched. Written as DNA, the CDR3 is TGTGCCAGCAGCTCCCGGGACAGGGGGCGGGAGCAGTACTTC. It specifies CASSSRDRGREQYF.

The chain recombines TRBV20-1 with TRBJ2-5, with 8 bases identical to TRBD2. CDR1 is DFQATT, CDR2 SNEGSKA, per germline (reference sequence). This CDR3 has 12 residues. V lost 3 bases, J lost 11 bases, and 8 bases stayed unmatched. This chain's CDR3 is CSASPGGAEQYF. In nucleotides, the CDR3 is TGCAGTGCTAGCCCGGGAGGGGCTGAGCAGTACTTC.

For the CDR3, the DNA is TGTGCCACCAGCGGAAACAGGGGCGAGGAGACCCAGTACTTC. Its translation: CATSGNRGEETQYF. V is TRBV15 and J is TRBJ2-5; 7 bases match TRBD1. The CDR3 loop spans 14 amino acids. V shed 5 bases and J 5 bases; nucleotides not matched to a gene: 8. The germline V gene encodes CDR1 LNHNV and CDR2 YYDKDF (reference sequence).

This clonotype came up a few times. V gene TRBV7-9 combines with J gene TRBJ2-3; D is ambiguous. Germline V CDR1 and CDR2: SEHNR, FQNEAQ (reference sequence). The V gene lost 3 bases and the J gene lost 8 bases, with 15 bases spanning the gap. The CDR3 extends over 14 amino acids. This CDR3 is CASSFGPLKGTQYF. The CDR3 bases are TGTGCCAGCAGCTTCGGCCCGTTGAAGGGTACGCAGTATTTT.

The rearrangement links TRBV19 to TRBJ2-1, with no clear D. The CDR3 totals 14 residues. Germline V CDR1 and CDR2: LNHDA, SQIVND (reference sequence). V gave up 0 bases and J gave up 7 bases, with 10 bases separating them. The CDR3 is CASSIDLNRNEQFF. The CDR3 DNA is TGTGCCAGTAGTATAGATTTAAACCGTAATGAGCAGTTCTTC.

This clonotype was observed a single time. The genes are TRBV12-3 or TRBV12-4 and TRBJ2-1, with 8 bases aligning to TRBD2. The CDR3 sequence is 15 residues long. V shed 9 bases and J 3 bases; nucleotides not matched to a gene: 10. CDR3 residues: CASRTSPTVYNEQFF. CDR3 sequence (DNA): TGTGCCAGTAGGACTAGCCCCACCGTCTACAATGAGCAGTTCTTC.

This clonotype was observed a few times. The chain links TRBV6-2 or TRBV6-3 to TRBJ2-7; D gene uncertain. Germline values: CDR1 MNHEY, CDR2 SVGEGT. The V end lost 4 bases, the J end lost 4 bases, and 14 bases lay between the germline ends. This CDR3 region has 14 residues. The DNA of the CDR3 is TGTGCCAGCAGTTCGCACGGCGGCATTTACGAGCAGTACTTC. This codes for CASSSHGGIYEQYF.

On this clonotype itself: The junction departs from the called germline gene at one end, perhaps through a read error. For the CDR3, the DNA is TGTGCCAGCAGCCTAGCGGGAGGAAACGATGAGCAGTTCTTC. Protein: CASSLAGGNDEQFF. J is TRBJ2-1 and V is TRBV7-2; 11 bases map to TRBD2. Germline V gives CDR1 SGHTA, CDR2 FQGNSA. The CDR3 runs to 14 residues.

V is TRBV20-1 and J is TRBJ1-4; 7 bases line up with TRBD1. CDR3 length: 15 amino acids. Per the germline V gene, CDR1 is DFQATT and CDR2 is SNEGSKA (reference sequence). Unmatched junction bases numbered 5, after V lost 2 bases and J lost 2 bases. CDR3 in DNA: TGCAGTGCTAGAAGGGCACAGGGGACTAATGAAAAACTGTTTTTT. This codes for CSARRAQGTNEKLFF.

Concerning this clonotype: This sequence may be a read error, since a much larger clone differs from it by one base. The gene calls are TRBV5-8 and TRBJ2-1; TRBD1 matches at 11 bases. Trimming removed 1 base from V and 10 bases from J; junction bases left unmatched: 4. The CDR3 spans 14 residues. Per germline, CDR1 SGHTS and CDR2 YDEGEE. DNA for the CDR3: TGTGCCAGCAGCTTGAGGACAGGGGGCTCCGAGCAGTTCTTC. This gives the protein CASSLRTGGSEQFF.